The 17 T cell receptor beta chains in this list originate from one sample, sequenced in a study of T cells in Graves' hyperthyroidism and ophthalmopathy. Researchers amplified the TCR beta CDR3 regions from RNA transcripts. The HTBI set primed first-round TCR CDR3 RT-PCR. TCRdb used MiXCR to reprocess the multiplex PCR reads, holding one entry per CDR3 protein. The sample consists of a few hundred thousand distinct CDR3 sequences, about 15% of them appearing once. Sequencing was performed on blood. Every receptor here comes from a woman under 40 with Graves' hyperthyroidism.

V gene TRBV6-1 combines with J gene TRBJ1-2; 7 bases fit TRBD1. This CDR3 is built from 16 residues. The trim removed 7 bases at V and 2 bases at J, leaving 13 bases unmatched. Germline loops: CDR1 MNHNS, CDR2 SASEGT. This CDR3 is CASTETGFRTNYGYTF. The CDR3 coding sequence is TGTGCCAGCACCGAGACAGGGTTTCGAACCAACTATGGCTACACCTTC.

This clonotype appeared a few times. V gene TRBV7-9 combines with J gene TRBJ1-5; 9 bases agree with TRBD1. The V and J ends lost 5 bases and 6 bases, in that order; junction bases with no gene match: 8. This CDR3 spans 15 amino acids. CDR1 and CDR2 (germline): SEHNR, FQNEAQ (reference sequence). As DNA, the CDR3 is TGTGCCAGCAGCCAAGGGGTGGACAGGGGTCAGCCCCAGCATTTT. Residues: CASSQGVDRGQPQHF.

With regard to this clonotype: The junction does not match germline at one end; this may be a read error. The V gene is TRBV27, the J gene TRBJ1-5; D is undetermined. The CDR3 loop spans 15 amino acids. Germline CDR1 MNHEY, CDR2 SMNVEV (reference sequence). This chain's CDR3 is CASSVSTLGNQPQHF. CDR3 bases: TGTGCCAGCAGTGTATCGACATTGGGAAATCAGCCCCAGCATTTT.

This chain links TRBV20-1 with TRBJ2-3, with D perhaps matching TRBD2 (5 bases). Germline CDR1 and CDR2: DFQATT and SNEGSKA (reference sequence). The CDR3 covers 14 residues. Trimming removed 1 base from V and 0 bases from J, with 8 bases in between. CDR3 amino acids: CSARVASSTDTQYF. The CDR3 DNA reads as TGCAGTGCTAGAGTTGCTAGCAGCACAGATACGCAGTATTTT.

This clonotype appeared a few times. The rearrangement links TRBV7-9 to TRBJ1-2; D call uncertain. The length of the CDR3 is 16 residues. Per the germline V gene, CDR1 is SEHNR and CDR2 is FQNEAQ (reference sequence). With 2 bases removed from V and 1 base from J, the gap between germline ends came to 14 bases. The CDR3 region has the DNA TGTGCCAGCAGCTTATTACGGGGAGGCGATAACTATGGCTACACCTTC. It encodes CASSLLRGGDNYGYTF.

The chain is built from TRBV25-1 and TRBJ2-1; the D gene is possibly TRBD1 (7 bases). Germline CDR1 MGHDK, CDR2 SYGVNS. The CDR3 has 12 amino acids. The V and J ends lost 6 bases and 7 bases respectively, with 10 bases between them. The CDR3 coding sequence is TGTGCCAGCAGATCAGGGGGGAATGAGCAGTTCTTC. This translates into CASRSGGNEQFF.

This clonotype was recorded many times. The chain has TRBV30 and TRBJ2-7; 10 positions match TRBD2. The CDR3 runs 12 residues. Germline CDR1 is GTSNPN and CDR2 is SVGIG (reference sequence). V lost 5 bases, J lost 3 bases, and 1 base stayed unmatched. Here the CDR3 DNA reads TGTGCCTGGCGGACTAGCGGCTACGAGCAGTACTTC. This gives the protein CAWRTSGYEQYF.

Worth noting for this clonotype: One end of the junction does not line up with germline, which may come from a read error. The DNA for the CDR3 is TGTGCCTGCAGTTTATTAGGAATCGGTCGCAATGAGCAGTTCTTC. It is translated as CACSLLGIGRNEQFF. This chain joins TRBV27 and TRBJ2-1; no clear D. The CDR3 consists of 15 residues. In germline, CDR1 is MNHEY, CDR2 SMNVEV (reference sequence).

The chain uses TRBV6-1 and TRBJ2-7; D is unresolved. Germline assignment: CDR1 MNHNS and CDR2 SASEGT. The CDR3 sequence is 13 residues long. Trimming shortened V by 7 bases and J by 0 bases, and 10 bases separated the two germline ends. Here the CDR3 reads CASTKTLSYEQYF. CDR3 coding DNA: TGTGCCAGCACCAAGACACTCTCCTACGAGCAGTACTTC.

This clonotype turned up a few times. The CDR3 loop is CATMDRNTGELFF. The CDR3 DNA reads as TGTGCCACTATGGACCGGAACACCGGGGAGCTGTTTTTT. J is TRBJ2-2 and V is TRBV19; the D is unclear. The germline CDR1 and CDR2 sequences are LNHDA and SQIVND (reference sequence). V lost 10 bases, J lost 1 base, and 10 bases lay in between. This CDR3 has 13 amino acids.

This chain joins TRBV19 and TRBJ1-1; no definite D call. Trimming shortened V by 5 bases and J by 4 bases, and 17 bases separated the two germline ends. CDR1 LNHDA and CDR2 SQIVND come from the germline V gene (reference sequence). This CDR3 is built from 15 residues. The CDR3 DNA reads TGTGCCAGTAGTCTATCAGCGGGAGGAGGCACTGAAGCTTTCTTT. The encoded protein is CASSLSAGGGTEAFF. The variable domain in full, with the rest retrieved from reference TRBV19 and TRBJ1-1, is DGGITQSPKYLFRKEGQNVTLSCEQNLNHDAMYWYRQDPGQGLRLIYYSQIVNDFQKGDIAEGYSVSREKKESFPLTVTSAQKNPTAFYLCASSLSAGGGTEAFFGQGTRLTVV.

This clonotype appeared a few times. The V call is TRBV19, the J call TRBJ2-7; D gene ambiguous. The V end lost 7 bases, the J end lost 5 bases, and 21 bases lay between the germline ends. Germline V gene sequence: CDR1 LNHDA, CDR2 SQIVND (reference sequence). This CDR3 is built from 15 residues. The CDR3 coding sequence is TGTGCCAGTACCACCCAGGACCCTCGAGGTAACGAGCAGTACTTC. Translated: CASTTQDPRGNEQYF.

This clonotype was recorded at least ten times. The rearrangement uses TRBV18 and TRBJ2-7, with 10 bases that match TRBD1. This CDR3 has 18 residues. V lost 0 bases, J lost 7 bases, and 15 bases stayed unmatched. The germline gives CDR1 KGHSH, CDR2 LQKENI. The CDR3 DNA reads as TGTGCCAGCTCACCACCGATTTTAACCGGACAGGGGGATTGGGAGCAGTACTTC. Its translation is CASSPPILTGQGDWEQYF.

In regard to this clonotype: This may be a read error, as it is one base from a much larger clone. The chain links TRBV28 to TRBJ2-7; 10 bases align to TRBD2. The CDR3 runs 14 residues. Germline-derived CDR1 and CDR2 are MDHEN and SYDVKM. DNA for the CDR3: TGTGCCTGCAGACCGGGACTAGCGTCCTACGAGCAGTACTTC. It specifies CACRPGLASYEQYF. The variable domain in full, completed from reference TRBV28 and TRBJ2-7, reads DVKVTQSSRYLVKRTGEKVFLECVQDMDHENMFWYRQDPGLGLRLIYFSYDVKMKEKGDIPEGYSVSREKKERFSLILESASTNQTSMYLCACRPGLASYEQYFGPGTRLTVT.

The CDR3 protein is CASSLAGQGTTGELFF. The CDR3 DNA follows: TGTGCCAGCAGTTTAGCGGGACAGGGGACCACCGGGGAGCTGTTTTTT. The rearrangement uses TRBV12-3 or TRBV12-4 and TRBJ2-2, with 10 positions matching TRBD1. The V and J ends lost 0 bases and 4 bases, in that order; junction bases with no gene match: 2. The CDR3 covers 16 residues.

This clonotype turned up a few times. This chain links TRBV6-1 with TRBJ2-5; 10 bases align to TRBD2. CDR1 is MNHNS and CDR2 is SASEGT in the germline V gene. J was trimmed by 4 bases and V by 6 bases; bases with no gene match: 5. The CDR3 has 14 amino acids. The CDR3 loop is CASRKLAGSETQYF. Here the CDR3 DNA reads TGTGCCAGCAGGAAACTAGCGGGATCAGAGACCCAGTACTTC.

The V and J genes are TRBV28 and TRBJ1-5; D is perhaps TRBD1 (5 bases). V was shortened by 1 base and J by 2 bases, with 9 bases between the two germline ends. Germline CDR1 reads MDHEN; CDR2 reads SYDVKM. The CDR3 has 15 residues. The CDR3 DNA follows: TGTGCCAGCAGTTTATTAGAAGGGGGCAATCAGCCCCAGCATTTT. This encodes CASSLLEGGNQPQHF.